A selection of T cell receptor beta chains follows, all from one sample in a study of beta chain features in type 1 diabetes. The repertoire was sequenced with immunoSEQ multiplex PCR; TCRdb's copy has only in-frame clones and lacks some. Of nearly 350,000 clones listed, 8% were seen once; the top ten hold less than 0.5%. The sample was central memory CD4+ T cells from blood. These receptors were taken from a woman aged 18-29 years in good health. The CDR3 runs from the conserved cysteine through the conserved F or W. The D gene is left open where the match is weak. Where a row states a size, it is once, few, many or the class of an expanded clone; other rows omit it.

CDR3 DNA: TGTGCCAGCTCAGTCACAGATACGCAGTATTTT
CDR3 protein: CASSVTDTQYF
J gene: TRBJ2-3
clone size: -
D gene: -
V gene: TRBV18

CDR3 DNA: TGTGCCAGCAGCTTTGGGACAGGACAGGGGGCTTACAATGAGCAGTTCTTC
CDR3 protein: CASSFGTGQGAYNEQFF
J gene: TRBJ2-1
clone size: -
D gene: TRBD1
V gene: TRBV11-2

CDR3 DNA: TGTGCCAGCAGCGTAGTGGGACAGGGCCCAGAGACCCAGTACTTC
CDR3 protein: CASSVVGQGPETQYF
J gene: TRBJ2-5
clone size: -
D gene: TRBD1
V gene: TRBV9

CDR3 DNA: TGCGCCAGCAGCCAAAACCCCGGGAGCACAGATACGCAGTATTTT
CDR3 protein: CASSQNPGSTDTQYF
J gene: TRBJ2-3
clone size: -
D gene: -
V gene: TRBV4-3

CDR3 DNA: TGTGCCAGCAGTAAACAACAGGGGGGTGGAAACACCATATATTTT
CDR3 protein: CASSKQQGGGNTIYF
J gene: TRBJ1-3
clone size: few
D gene: TRBD1
V gene: TRBV7-2

CDR3 DNA: TGTGCCAGCAGCCCGCGTCGAGGTTCGGGCTCCTACAATGAGCAGTTCTTC
CDR3 protein: CASSPRRGSGSYNEQFF
J gene: TRBJ2-1
clone size: many
D gene: -
V gene: TRBV13

CDR3 DNA: TGTGCCAGCAACTCGGGACAGCTGGGGGAGCAGTACTTC
CDR3 protein: CASNSGQLGEQYF
J gene: TRBJ2-7
clone size: few
D gene: TRBD1
V gene: TRBV7-9

CDR3 DNA: TGTGCCAGCAGCTTAGCGGGCAGGCCCGGGGAGCTGTTTTTT
CDR3 protein: CASSLAGRPGELFF
J gene: TRBJ2-2
clone size: few
D gene: -
V gene: TRBV11-2

CDR3 DNA: TGTGCCAGCAGCTTAAATAGTCCTCGTGAGCAGTTCTTC
CDR3 protein: CASSLNSPREQFF
J gene: TRBJ2-1
clone size: few
D gene: -
V gene: TRBV7-2

CDR3 DNA: TGTGCCAGCTCACCACAGGACTACGAGCAGTACTTC
CDR3 protein: CASSPQDYEQYF
J gene: TRBJ2-7
clone size: many
D gene: -
V gene: TRBV18